This record looks at one T cell receptor (beta chain) sequence and its context. The antigen is unknown. On cycle 4 day 1 and cycle 7 day 1, as well as at baseline, blood was sampled. This entry belongs to a study of OX40 agonist ivuxolimab in advanced cancers. For the study at large: All patients had ivuxolimab intravenously every 2 weeks at 0.01 to 10 mg/kg. Checkpoint inhibitors had been given previously to approximately 41% of patients. Points from the study as a whole: More expanded clones were found, on average, in CD8+ than in CD4+ T cells.

The protocol was immunoSEQ multiplex PCR, while the TCRdb copy is restricted to in-frame clones and leaves out a portion. The table includes 20,000 to 30,000 clones, roughly 88% detected once. The CDR3 has 13 amino acids. Germline loops: CDR1 SNHLY, CDR2 FYNNEI. Trimming pared 4 bases from V and 7 bases from J, leaving 10 bases between. The V call is TRBV2, the J call TRBJ2-2; TRBD1 or TRBD2 may be the D gene (5 bases each). The receptor was isolated from an adult with an advanced solid tumor such as melanoma, head and neck, liver or kidney cancer. The sample consisted of CD4+ or CD8+ T cells sorted from blood, taken in a trial of the OX40 agonist ivuxolimab. The CDR3 sequence: CASSVVGRGELFF. In nucleotides, the CDR3 is TGTGCCAGCAGTGTGGTGGGACGCGGGGAGCTGTTTTTT.